The 15 T cell receptor beta chains given below trace back to one sample, sequenced in a study of neurological immune-mediated disorders. TCRdb passed the 5' RACE reads through MiXCR, listing each CDR3 protein once. This table has about 14,000 distinct CDR3 sequences, around 14% appearing once. Material for sequencing was CD8+ T cells from blood. These receptors were obtained from a female donor with HTLV-1-associated myelopathy (HAM/TSP).

This chain uses TRBV27 with TRBJ2-1, with 8 bases that match TRBD2. Germline V gene sequence: CDR1 MNHEY, CDR2 SMNVEV (reference sequence). This CDR3 contains 15 residues. J was trimmed by 8 bases and V by 0 bases; bases with no gene match: 6. CDR3: CASSLSPGGSDEQFF. The CDR3 nucleotides are TGTGCCAGCAGTTTATCCCCGGGAGGGAGTGATGAGCAGTTCTTC.

The chain recombines TRBV7-6 with TRBJ2-5, with TRBD2 matching over 9 bases. This CDR3 comprises 17 residues. With V trimmed by 5 bases and J by 5 bases, 15 bases remained unmatched. Germline CDR1 and CDR2: SGHVS and FNYEAQ. The CDR3 here is CASSLLPRGGAGETQYF. In DNA form, the CDR3 reads TGTGCCAGCAGCCTCCTCCCGCGGGGGGGCGCCGGGGAGACCCAGTACTTC. The whole variable domain, remainder taken from reference TRBV7-6 and TRBJ2-5, is GAGVSQSPRYKVTKRGQDVALRCDPISGHVSLYWYRQALGQGPEFLTYFNYEAQQDKSGLPNDRFSAERPEGSISTLTIQRTEQRDSAMYRCASSLLPRGGAGETQYFGPGTRLLVL.

The table lists this clonotype with many counts. The genes are TRBV28 and TRBJ2-7, with no clear D. Germline V gene lookup returns CDR1 MDHEN and CDR2 SYDVKM. The CDR3 spans 14 residues. The germline V and J ends were trimmed by 6 bases and 2 bases, with 14 bases remaining between them. CDR3 protein: CASSPTGSPYEQYF. As DNA, the CDR3 is TGTGCCAGCAGCCCTACCGGTAGCCCCTACGAGCAGTACTTC.

This clonotype was recorded many times. The rearrangement joins TRBV2 to TRBJ2-2, with 14 bases lining up with TRBD2. CDR3 length: 18 residues. The J segment lost 3 bases and the V segment lost 3 bases, leaving 6 bases of the junction unmatched. Looked up from germline, CDR1 is SNHLY and CDR2 is FYNNEI. CDR3 amino acids: CASSDPGLAGGYTGELFF. The DNA for the CDR3 is TGTGCCAGCAGTGATCCCGGACTAGCGGGGGGCTACACCGGGGAGCTGTTTTTT.

This clonotype was picked up many times. The chain uses TRBV29-1 and TRBJ2-7; possibly TRBD2 for D (6 bases). CDR3 length: 12 amino acids. In germline, CDR1 is SQVTM, CDR2 ANQGSEA. CDR3 bases: TGCCGAGGATGGGGAGGCCCCTACGAGCAGTACTTC. Translated, it gives CRGWGGPYEQYF.

This clonotype has a count of ten or more. CDR3 loop: CASSHETGYGYTF. The CDR3 bases are TGTGCCAGCAGTCACGAGACAGGCTATGGCTACACCTTC. The chain links TRBV27 to TRBJ1-2, with D perhaps TRBD1 (6 bases). V lost 5 bases, J lost 4 bases, and 11 bases lay in between. This CDR3 has 13 amino acids. Looked up from germline, CDR1 is MNHEY and CDR2 is SMNVEV (reference sequence).

This clonotype occurred many times. The chain couples TRBV4-1 to TRBJ2-1; TRBD2 aligns across 7 bases. The V segment lost 2 bases and the J segment 0 bases; nucleotides outside the gene matches: 7. The CDR3 spans 17 residues. Looked up from germline, CDR1 is MGHRA and CDR2 is YSYEKL. The CDR3 here is CASSQHKRGSSYNEQFF. CDR3 DNA sequence: TGCGCCAGCAGCCAACACAAGCGGGGTAGCTCCTACAATGAGCAGTTCTTC.

This clonotype was recorded many times. The chain has TRBV11-2 and TRBJ2-1; 7 bases fit TRBD1. This CDR3 is built from 15 residues. The trim removed 7 bases at V and 5 bases at J, leaving 11 bases unmatched. Germline V CDR1 and CDR2: SGHAT, FQNNGV. The CDR3 bases are TGTGCCAGCACCTTTTTAGGCACAGGGGACAATGAGCAGTTCTTC. Its translation is CASTFLGTGDNEQFF.

This clonotype was picked up many times. The chain joins TRBV20-1 to TRBJ1-1, with D maybe TRBD1 (6 bases). Looked up from germline, CDR1 is DFQATT and CDR2 is SNEGSKA (reference sequence). V was cut by 8 bases and J by 2 bases, with 15 bases left in between. The CDR3 runs to 13 residues. The CDR3 coding sequence is TGCAGTCCCGAGGGGGGGAAAAACACTGAAGCTTTCTTT. Translated: CSPEGGKNTEAFF.

In its sample, this clonotype was seen many times. This rearrangement joins TRBV6-5 to TRBJ1-2, with 10 bases matching TRBD1. This CDR3 contains 14 residues. Losses at the gene ends were 0 bases for V and 5 bases for J; bases not matched to a gene: 0. Germline values: CDR1 MNHEY, CDR2 SVGAGI. The CDR3 region is CASSYSDRGYGYTF. CDR3 coding DNA: TGTGCCAGCAGTTACTCGGACAGGGGGTATGGCTACACCTTC.

This clonotype occurred many times. The rearrangement links TRBV6-2 or TRBV6-3 to TRBJ1-5; 10 nucleotides agree with TRBD1. Germline values: CDR1 MNHEY, CDR2 SVGEGT. The CDR3 is made up of 14 amino acids. J gave up 3 bases and V 7 bases, and 3 bases lay outside the gene matches. The CDR3 is CASKRQGANQPQHF. The CDR3, as DNA: TGTGCCAGCAAGAGACAGGGGGCCAATCAGCCCCAGCATTTT.

This clonotype was seen many times. As DNA, the CDR3 is TGTGCCAGCAGCTTGTTGGGACAGGGGAATGGCTACACCTTC. This codes for CASSLLGQGNGYTF. This rearrangement joins TRBV5-8 to TRBJ1-2; 10 nucleotides align to TRBD1. After removal of 1 base from V and 6 bases from J, the junction contained 3 bases not matched to a gene. The CDR3 length is 14 residues. Germline V gene sequence: CDR1 SGHTS, CDR2 YDEGEE.

Sample share makes this clonotype large. This sequence joins TRBV20-1 and TRBJ2-2, with a tentative D call TRBD1 (6 bases). Germline V gene lookup returns CDR1 DFQATT and CDR2 SNEGSKA (reference sequence). Deletions cut 4 bases from V and 3 bases from J, with 9 bases between. The CDR3 is 13 amino acids. The CDR3 protein is CSAIQGDTGELFF. The DNA for the CDR3 is TGCAGTGCTATACAGGGCGACACCGGGGAGCTGTTTTTT.

This clonotype was observed many times. The V gene is TRBV6-2 or TRBV6-3, the J gene TRBJ2-7; the D is unclear. Trimming shortened V by 6 bases and J by 3 bases, and 12 bases separated the two germline ends. The CDR3 spans 13 residues. Germline V CDR1 and CDR2: MNHEY, SVGEGT. CDR3 protein: CASRPGPGYEQYF. The CDR3 DNA follows: TGTGCCAGCAGACCCGGACCGGGCTACGAGCAGTACTTC.

The rearrangement uses TRBV20-1 and TRBJ2-2, with D unresolved. V lost 5 bases, J lost 2 bases, and 6 bases lay in between. This CDR3 is 12 amino acids long. Germline lookup yields CDR1 DFQATT and CDR2 SNEGSKA (reference sequence). DNA for the CDR3: TGCAGTGCTTCCCTCAACACCGGGGAGCTGTTTTTT. This sequence encodes CSASLNTGELFF.